These T cell receptor beta chains were read from a single sample in a study of CD8 T cells in Susac syndrome. TCRdb re-called the immunoSEQ multiplex PCR reads with MiXCR, one entry per CDR3 protein. The data show around 62,000 distinct CDR3 sequences, around 90% seen once. Specimen: CD8+ T cells from PBMCs. The receptors were sampled from a human donor in good health. The CDR3 runs from the conserved cysteine through the conserved F or W.

16 TRBV5-4 CASSLRQGLRNTEAFF
16 TRBV20-1 CSARDRAGGEVGELFF
15 TRBV4-1 CASSQRDGGSYEQYF
18 TRBV4-1 CASSQDEPGGRSTGELFF
14 TRBV30 CAWDDGSSYNEQFF
13 TRBV4-1 CASSPHREQPQHF
15 TRBV7-9 CASSPTRGVGSEQFF
13 TRBV10-3 CAIRGQGGNEQLF
16 TRBV4-1 CASSQQRSPMGFEQYF
15 TRBV27 CASSHPGTYNSPLHF
20 TRBV2 CASTPFLGIAETLSTDTQYF
17 TRBV9 CASSGGTGRTSPEVAFF
15 TRBV27 CASSLLAGSTDTQYF
14 TRBV5-6 CASSPGQGFDEQYF
12 TRBV11-2 CASSAAVNEQFF
13 TRBV6-6 CASSYSTGDEQFF
16 TRBV2 CASSENRDRRFYEQYF
13 TRBV7-9 CASSSDLLNIQYF
15 TRBV4-1 CASSRLQGADYGYTF
14 TRBV30 CAWTAGTANTEAFF
15 TRBV29-1 CSDYRRDRVLDGYTF
14 TRBV19 CASNTGASDYGYTF